These 29 T cell receptor beta chains originate from one sample sequenced in a study of cytomegalovirus exposure and HLA in healthy donors. Use of 60 Vbeta and 13 Jbeta primers characterized the PCR. TCRdb's copy holds only in-frame clones and misses some; the assay was immunoSEQ multiplex PCR. The repertoire holds 120,000 or so clones, with around 72% as singletons. Sequencing was done on a sample of PBMCs. These receptors all come from a woman in her thirties or forties in good health and CMV-seropositive.

The DNA of the CDR3 is TGCGCCAGCAGCCCGGGGGGGGGTTCCCTGGGCGAGCAGTACTTC. Residues: CASSPGGGSLGEQYF. The V and J genes are TRBV5-1 and TRBJ2-7; 8 bases match TRBD2. The V gene's germline CDR1 is SGHRS and CDR2 YFSETQ. Unmatched junction bases numbered 12, after V lost 4 bases and J lost 6 bases. The length of the CDR3 is 15 residues.

The V call is TRBV4-3, the J call TRBJ2-1; 8 nucleotides match TRBD2. V shed 1 base, J shed 2 bases, and the junction held 4 bases outside the gene matches. Per germline, CDR1 LGHNA and CDR2 YSLEER. The CDR3 spans 16 residues. The DNA for the CDR3 is TGCGCCAGCAGCCAAGGGCGGCGGGGGGCCTACAATGAGCAGTTCTTC. Amino acids: CASSQGRRGAYNEQFF.

This chain links TRBV7-2 with TRBJ2-5, with D maybe TRBD2 (5 bases). The CDR3 runs 14 residues. The V gene's germline CDR1 is SGHTA and CDR2 FQGNSA. V lost 7 bases to trimming and J lost 3 bases, with 15 bases between them. The CDR3 bases are TGTGCCAGCAACCGCGGTTTTAGCGAAGAGACCCAGTACTTC. Residues: CASNRGFSEETQYF.

The J gene is TRBJ1-6, the V gene TRBV4-1; weak D call: TRBD1 (5 bases). Trimming left V 3 bases short and J 9 bases short, with 9 bases between. The CDR3 is 13 residues long. Per germline, CDR1 MGHRA and CDR2 YSYEKL. The DNA of the CDR3 is TGCGCCAGCAGCCAGGGGGGAGCTTCACCCCTCCACTTT. It is translated as CASSQGGASPLHF.

CDR3 sequence (DNA): TGTGCCAGCAGTGAGGAGAGGGGGTTTACCTACGAGCAGTACTTC. It codes for CASSEERGFTYEQYF. The chain has TRBV2 and TRBJ2-7, with TRBD1 as a possible D gene (6 bases). Trimming stripped 3 bases from V and 2 bases from J, with 14 bases between. The length of the CDR3 is 15 residues. CDR1 is SNHLY, CDR2 FYNNEI, per germline.

V is TRBV7-2 and J is TRBJ2-5; 8 bases match TRBD1. V was clipped by 5 bases and J by 4 bases; unmatched bases: 6. This CDR3 region has 14 residues. Germline CDR1 and CDR2: SGHTA and FQGNSA. In nucleotides, the CDR3 is TGTGCCAGCAGCCCACCTGACAGGGGAGAGACCCAGTACTTC. This sequence encodes CASSPPDRGETQYF.

This chain joins TRBV19 and TRBJ1-5; 10 nucleotides agree with TRBD1. V lost 4 bases, J lost 8 bases, and 8 bases stayed unmatched. The length of the CDR3 is 15 residues. Per germline, CDR1 LNHDA and CDR2 SQIVND (reference sequence). The CDR3 reads CASSTSDRGVEPQHF. The CDR3 DNA follows: TGTGCCAGTAGTACCTCGGACAGGGGGGTCGAGCCCCAGCATTTT.

This sequence joins TRBV5-6 and TRBJ2-3; perhaps TRBD1 as D (6 bases). V was trimmed by 0 bases and J by 1 base, leaving 12 bases between them. The CDR3 is made up of 16 amino acids. CDR1 is SGHDT, CDR2 YYEEEE, per germline. The CDR3 loop reads CASSLEQGGGTDTQYF. The CDR3 nucleotides read TGTGCCAGCAGCTTGGAACAGGGCGGTGGCACAGATACGCAGTATTTT.

This chain connects TRBV6-6 to TRBJ1-6; D is ambiguous. This CDR3 comprises 15 residues. The V end was cut by 2 bases, the J end by 7 bases, with 12 bases between. Germline V gene lookup returns CDR1 MNHNY and CDR2 SVGAGI (reference sequence). Here the CDR3 reads CASSYLRVSNSPLHF. The CDR3 DNA reads as TGTGCCAGCAGTTACCTACGGGTGAGCAATTCACCCCTCCACTTT.

This clone was seen a few times. The rearrangement links TRBV18 to TRBJ2-6; 7 bases match TRBD1. There are 16 residues in the CDR3. V gave up 4 bases and J gave up 3 bases; unmatched junction bases: 6. CDR1 and CDR2 from the germline V gene are KGHSH and LQKENI. The CDR3 protein is CASSRSHRGGANVLTF. CDR3 nucleotides: TGTGCCAGCTCACGCTCTCACAGGGGTGGGGCCAACGTCCTGACTTTC.

J is TRBJ1-2 and V is TRBV5-6; 9 bases are shared with TRBD1. This CDR3 is 17 amino acids long. V trimming: 4 bases; J trimming: 8 bases; junction bases outside the gene matches: 18. Germline V lookup: CDR1 SGHDT, CDR2 YYEEEE. DNA of the CDR3: TGTGCCAGCAGCCAATACAGGGGGCGTTTGTTTACGGGAGGCTACACCTTC. Protein sequence: CASSQYRGRLFTGGYTF. The full variable domain, in which reference TRBV5-6 and TRBJ1-2 provide the parts outside the CDR3, is DAGVTQSPTHLIKTRGQQVTLRCSPKSGHDTVSWYQQALGQGPQFIFQYYEEEERQRGNFPDRFSGHQFPNYSSELNVNALLLGDSALYLCASSQYRGRLFTGGYTFGSGTRLTVV.

This chain joins TRBV5-1 and TRBJ2-5, with 9 bases matching TRBD2. Looked up from germline, CDR1 is SGHRS and CDR2 is YFSETQ. The J segment lost 4 bases and the V segment lost 5 bases, leaving 9 bases of the junction unmatched. This CDR3 comprises 15 residues. CDR3 amino acids: CASRAGLAEPETQYF. CDR3 nucleotide sequence: TGCGCCAGCAGAGCGGGACTAGCCGAACCAGAGACCCAGTACTTC.

CDR3 in amino acids: CASSSFPGQGQETQYF. The CDR3, as DNA: TGTGCCAGCAGCTCCTTCCCGGGACAGGGGCAAGAGACCCAGTACTTC. This chain joins TRBV7-9 and TRBJ2-5, with 10 bases identical to TRBD1. The V gene's germline CDR1 is SEHNR and CDR2 FQNEAQ (reference sequence). V shed 4 bases, J shed 2 bases, and the junction held 7 bases outside the gene matches. The CDR3 covers 16 residues.

This clone was counted between two and nine times. The J gene is TRBJ1-2, the V gene TRBV4-3; D unresolved. V was clipped by 0 bases and J by 5 bases, with 10 bases between them. This CDR3 is built from 14 residues. The germline V gene has CDR1 LGHNA and CDR2 YSLEER. The CDR3, as DNA: TGCGCCAGCAGCCAAGAAATTCGCGGATATGGCTACACCTTC. It encodes CASSQEIRGYGYTF.

CDR3 sequence (DNA): TGCGCCAGCAGCCAAGCTTTGGGACAGTCGCGTTCTGACTATGGCTACACCTTC. Amino acid sequence: CASSQALGQSRSDYGYTF. The rearrangement uses TRBV4-1 and TRBJ1-2; 7 positions agree with TRBD1. Germline V gene data show CDR1 as MGHRA and CDR2 as YSYEKL. CDR3 length: 18 amino acids. V was clipped by 1 base and J by 3 bases; unmatched bases: 14.

J is TRBJ2-3 and V is TRBV7-2; 14 positions match TRBD2. Germline CDR1 reads SGHTA; CDR2 reads FQGNSA. The CDR3 runs 16 residues. Trimming cost V 5 bases and J 1 base; bases outside gene matches: 2. CDR3 in DNA: TGTGCCAGCAGCCCGACTAGCGGGGGGGGCACAGATACGCAGTATTTT. This encodes CASSPTSGGGTDTQYF.

The V call is TRBV6-5, the J call TRBJ1-1; 7 nucleotides agree with TRBD1. The germline V gene encodes CDR1 MNHEY and CDR2 SVGAGI. The CDR3 consists of 12 residues. V dropped 5 bases and J dropped 10; count of bases not matched to a gene: 7. CDR3 DNA: TGTGCCAGCAGTCGGGACAGAATAAGAGCTTTCTTT. It translates to CASSRDRIRAFF.

The V call is TRBV9, the J call TRBJ1-2; 8 bases are shared with TRBD1. Looked up from germline, CDR1 is SGDLS and CDR2 is YYNGEE. The length of the CDR3 is 15 residues. The ends lost 4 bases at V and 3 bases at J; junction bases unmatched: 8. Here the CDR3 reads CASSLGTGVDYGYTF. CDR3 DNA: TGTGCCAGCAGCCTCGGGACAGGTGTTGACTATGGCTACACCTTC.

The genes are TRBV4-1 and TRBJ2-7; D may be TRBD1 (5 bases). CDR1 is MGHRA, CDR2 YSYEKL, per germline. The CDR3 has 15 residues. Trimming took 0 bases from V and 3 from J, leaving 12 bases between them. This CDR3 is CASSQETRAHYEQYF. In nucleotides, the CDR3 is TGCGCCAGCAGCCAAGAGACCAGGGCCCACTACGAGCAGTACTTC.

The chain links TRBV14 to TRBJ2-3, with D uncertain. The germline gives CDR1 SGHDN, CDR2 FVKESK. The CDR3 has 13 amino acids. V was clipped by 2 bases and J by 4 bases, with 7 bases between them. In DNA form, the CDR3 reads TGTGCCAGCAGCCAAATCTCTCCAGATACGCAGTATTTT. Translation: CASSQISPDTQYF. The full variable domain, its missing parts supplied by reference TRBV14 and TRBJ2-3, is EAGVTQFPSHSVIEKGQTVTLRCDPISGHDNLYWYRRVMGKEIKFLLHFVKESKQDESGMPNNRFLAERTGGTYSTLKVQPAELEDSGVYFCASSQISPDTQYFGPGTRLTVL.

CDR3 region: CASSSRTGRGNSPLHF. CDR3 nucleotides: TGTGCCAGCAGTTCTAGGACAGGGAGAGGTAATTCACCCCTCCACTTT. The chain carries TRBV6-5 and TRBJ1-6; 8 bases map to TRBD1. Trimming cost V 4 bases and J 6 bases; bases outside gene matches: 8. The CDR3 length is 16 residues. Germline assignment: CDR1 MNHEY and CDR2 SVGAGI.

The rearrangement joins TRBV7-9 to TRBJ2-2; D gene unclear. The V end was cut by 3 bases, the J end by 6 bases, with 11 bases between. The germline V gene has CDR1 SEHNR and CDR2 FQNEAQ (reference sequence). This CDR3 comprises 14 residues. Here the CDR3 reads CASSFSTESGELFF. Here the CDR3 DNA reads TGTGCCAGCAGCTTTAGTACAGAATCCGGGGAGCTGTTTTTT.

V is TRBV25-1 and J is TRBJ2-7; 8 bases are shared with TRBD2. Germline lookup yields CDR1 MGHDK and CDR2 SYGVNS. This CDR3 has 13 amino acids. V lost 3 bases to trimming and J lost 11 bases; unmatched junction nucleotides: 9. The CDR3 DNA follows: TGTGCCAGCAGTGACCTCTCAGCGGGGGACGAGTACTTC. Translating it yields CASSDLSAGDEYF.

The rearrangement links TRBV6-5 to TRBJ1-5, with 9 bases that match TRBD1. V was pared by 4 bases and J by 7 bases, with 5 bases of the junction left unmatched. The length of the CDR3 is 14 residues. CDR1 MNHEY and CDR2 SVGAGI come from the germline V gene. The CDR3 reads CASSSTGGRQPQHF. For the CDR3, the DNA is TGTGCCAGCAGTTCGACAGGGGGTAGACAGCCCCAGCATTTT.

The count of this clone is one. CDR3 residues: CASSQDIAADYGYTF. As DNA, the CDR3 is TGCGCCAGCAGCCAAGATATTGCGGCAGACTATGGCTACACCTTC. The chain carries TRBV4-3 and TRBJ1-2; no clear D. CDR3 length: 15 amino acids. Trimming took 0 bases from V and 3 from J, leaving 11 bases between them. The germline CDR1 and CDR2 sequences are LGHNA and YSLEER.

In its sample, this clone was seen a few times. The rearrangement joins TRBV7-2 to TRBJ2-7, with 9 bases lining up with TRBD1. CDR3 length equals 14 residues. V lost 2 bases and J lost 2; bases outside the gene matches: 1. Germline CDR1 and CDR2: SGHTA and FQGNSA. DNA for the CDR3: TGTGCCAGCAGCTTACGGGACAGGGCCTACGAGCAGTACTTC. This sequence encodes CASSLRDRAYEQYF.

The CDR3 region has the DNA TGCAGCGTTGTCTACGGAGGCACTGAAGCTTTCTTT. Protein sequence: CSVVYGGTEAFF. This rearrangement joins TRBV29-1 to TRBJ1-1, with D uncertain. CDR3 length equals 12 residues. Deletions cut 4 bases from V and 4 bases from J, with 10 bases between. CDR1 is SQVTM and CDR2 is ANQGSEA in the germline V gene.

This clone was observed a few times. The chain has TRBV7-3 and TRBJ2-3; D uncertain. V lost 4 bases and J lost 1, with 6 bases in between. The length of the CDR3 is 13 residues. The V gene's germline CDR1 is SGHTA and CDR2 FQGTGA. CDR3 protein: CASSSQGTDTQYF. The CDR3 DNA reads TGTGCCAGCAGCTCCCAGGGCACAGATACGCAGTATTTT.

This clone was seen only a few times. CDR3 nucleotides: TGTGCCAGCAGCCTCCACAGGAACACTGAAGCTTTCTTT. It encodes CASSLHRNTEAFF. The chain recombines TRBV9 with TRBJ1-1, with unresolved D. The ends were cut back, 4 bases at V and 1 base at J, with 8 bases in the middle. Germline V gene sequence: CDR1 SGDLS, CDR2 YYNGEE. The CDR3 spans 13 residues.